Below, 18 T cell receptor beta chains from the same sample are listed, as sequenced in a study of T cells in Graves' hyperthyroidism and ophthalmopathy. The investigators amplified TCR beta CDR3 regions from RNA transcripts. TCR CDR3 regions were first amplified by RT-PCR with HTBI primers. TCRdb re-called the multiplex PCR reads through MiXCR, storing one row per CDR3 protein. Of over 250,000 distinct CDR3 sequences detected, roughly 20% appear once; the ten largest clones hold roughly 60%. Sequencing input: blood. Receptors originate from a young man with Graves' ophthalmopathy.

The gene calls are TRBV15 and TRBJ2-7, with D possibly being TRBD2 (6 bases). The germline V gene has CDR1 LNHNV and CDR2 YYDKDF (reference sequence). V was cut by 4 bases and J by 5 bases, with 18 bases left in between. This CDR3 contains 15 residues. The CDR3 nucleotides are TGTGCCACCAGCACAGGACATATCAAGCGGGACGAGCAGTACTTC. This sequence encodes CATSTGHIKRDEQYF.

The chain recombines TRBV6-2 or TRBV6-3 with TRBJ2-3; tentative D call: TRBD1 (7 bases). V lost 6 bases and J 1 base, leaving 11 bases between the germline ends. From germline, CDR1 is MNHEY and CDR2 SVGEGT. The CDR3 runs 14 residues. The DNA for the CDR3 is TGTGCCAGCAGACTCAGGGGGGGCACAGATACGCAGTATTTT. Amino acid sequence: CASRLRGGTDTQYF.

In regard to this clonotype: A much bigger clone sits one base away, suggesting this may be a read error. The chain employs TRBV3-1 and TRBJ1-2; D call uncertain. Trimming shortened V by 1 base and J by 5 bases, and 2 bases separated the two germline ends. Germline CDR1 reads LGHDT; CDR2 reads YNNKEL (reference sequence). CDR3 length: 11 amino acids. The CDR3 sequence is CASSQAYGYTF. In nucleotides, the CDR3 is TGTGCCAGCAGCCAAGCTTATGGCTACACCTTC.

The chain has TRBV27 and TRBJ2-7; D is possibly TRBD1 (6 bases). The CDR3 is made up of 13 amino acids. The V and J ends lost 5 bases and 5 bases respectively, with 13 bases between them. Germline V lookup: CDR1 MNHEY, CDR2 SMNVEV (reference sequence). The CDR3 protein is CASSRGYRDEQYF. The CDR3 DNA reads TGTGCCAGCAGTAGAGGGTACAGGGACGAGCAGTACTTC.

This clonotype was observed many times. The chain combines TRBV18 with TRBJ1-1; 8 bases agree with TRBD1. V was clipped by 6 bases and J by 8 bases; unmatched bases: 14. Per germline, CDR1 KGHSH and CDR2 LQKENI. The CDR3 consists of 15 residues. CDR3 sequence: CASSPPGTGGGEAFF. Here the CDR3 DNA reads TGTGCCAGCTCCCCCCCCGGGACAGGAGGTGGGGAAGCTTTCTTT.

This chain joins TRBV20-1 and TRBJ2-2; D not certain. Per germline, CDR1 DFQATT and CDR2 SNEGSKA (reference sequence). The CDR3 is made up of 14 amino acids. The V gene lost 2 bases and the J gene lost 5 bases, with 12 bases spanning the gap. CDR3 sequence: CSARMGFTTGELFF. The CDR3 DNA sequence: TGCAGTGCTAGAATGGGGTTCACGACCGGGGAGCTGTTTTTT.

This clonotype was seen a few times. This sequence joins TRBV27 and TRBJ1-6, with TRBD1 matching 7 bases. This CDR3 comprises 14 residues. The junction had 7 bases not matched to a gene; V was cut back by 4 bases and J by 10 bases. Germline values: CDR1 MNHEY, CDR2 SMNVEV (reference sequence). In nucleotides, the CDR3 is TGTGCCAGCAGTTCTAAGACAGGGCTCTCACCCCTCCACTTT. Encoded protein: CASSSKTGLSPLHF.

The chain is built from TRBV20-1 and TRBJ2-3, with a weak D call TRBD2 (5 bases). V shed 5 bases and J shed 7 bases, with 13 bases lying between them. CDR3 length equals 12 residues. Per germline, CDR1 DFQATT and CDR2 SNEGSKA (reference sequence). DNA for the CDR3: TGCAGTGCTCACTACAGCGGAAATACGCAGTATTTT. It is translated as CSAHYSGNTQYF.

This clonotype occurred a few times. This CDR3 reads CASSLSGKNTEAFF. DNA for the CDR3: TGTGCCAGCAGTTTGTCGGGGAAGAACACTGAAGCTTTCTTT. The chain uses TRBV27 and TRBJ1-1; unclear D gene. From germline, CDR1 is MNHEY and CDR2 SMNVEV (reference sequence). The CDR3 loop spans 14 amino acids. V lost 3 bases and J lost 1, with 9 bases in between.

This clonotype was recorded many times. The J gene is TRBJ1-5, the V gene TRBV2; 11 nucleotides match TRBD1. J lost 2 bases, V lost 6 bases, and 9 bases had no gene match. Per germline, CDR1 SNHLY and CDR2 FYNNEI. This CDR3 region has 17 residues. CDR3 sequence (DNA): TGTGCCAGCAGGGGACGGACAGGGGGCAGAGGCAATCAGCCCCAGCATTTT. This sequence encodes CASRGRTGGRGNQPQHF.

The chain is built from TRBV24-1 and TRBJ2-3; 14 bases are a match to TRBD2. This CDR3 spans 17 amino acids. Germline V gene lookup returns CDR1 KGHDR and CDR2 SFDVKD. V gave up 6 bases and J gave up 3 bases; unmatched junction bases: 7. CDR3 residues: CATSSRTSGRTTDTQYF. CDR3 sequence (DNA): TGTGCCACCAGTTCTCGGACTAGCGGGAGGACGACAGATACGCAGTATTTT.

The genes are TRBV20-1 and TRBJ1-1; perhaps TRBD1 as D (5 bases). V was trimmed by 5 bases and J by 6 bases, leaving 19 bases between them. Germline V gene sequence: CDR1 DFQATT, CDR2 SNEGSKA (reference sequence). This CDR3 has 14 amino acids. In DNA form, the CDR3 reads TGCAGTGCTGCCAGGGTGGAGATTGGAGCTGAAGCTTTCTTT. Translating gives CSAARVEIGAEAFF.

This clonotype showed up many times. The rearrangement links TRBV30 to TRBJ2-2, with D possibly matching TRBD2 (5 bases). CDR1 and CDR2 (germline): GTSNPN, SVGIG (reference sequence). The CDR3 length is 13 residues. V was trimmed by 2 bases and J by 3 bases, leaving 7 bases between them. CDR3 bases: TGTGCCTGGAGTATAGCGCACACCGGGGAGCTGTTTTTT. This codes for CAWSIAHTGELFF.

The chain combines TRBV9 with TRBJ2-5, with TRBD2 matching over 9 bases. With V trimmed by 0 bases and J by 5 bases, 5 bases remained unmatched. CDR1 is SGDLS and CDR2 is YYNGEE in the germline V gene. The CDR3 length is 15 residues. The CDR3 spells CASSVAAGGGETQYF. The CDR3 region has the DNA TGTGCCAGCAGCGTAGCAGCGGGGGGCGGTGAGACCCAGTACTTC.

As to this clonotype: Since the CDR3 does not end with the conserved phenylalanine or tryptophan, this likely comes from a read error. The chain combines TRBV18 with TRBJ1-2, with no clear D. V was shortened by 0 bases and J by 6 bases, with 8 bases between the two germline ends. CDR3 size: 13 residues. Germline V lookup: CDR1 KGHSH, CDR2 LQKENI. Here the CDR3 reads CASSPPERDGYTL. The CDR3 coding sequence is TGTGCCAGCTCACCACCGGAGAGGGATGGCTACACCCTC.

This clonotype was picked up many times. The chain joins TRBV2 to TRBJ1-2; 8 bases map to TRBD1. Germline V gene sequence: CDR1 SNHLY, CDR2 FYNNEI. CDR3 size: 14 residues. Losses at the gene ends were 3 bases for V and 0 bases for J; bases not matched to a gene: 0. Here the CDR3 reads CASSEGQANYGYTF. The CDR3 coding sequence is TGTGCCAGCAGTGAGGGACAGGCTAACTATGGCTACACCTTC.

This clonotype was found many times. This rearrangement joins TRBV11-3 to TRBJ2-1, with D hard to call. The ends were cut back, 1 base at V and 0 bases at J, with 13 bases in the middle. The CDR3 covers 17 residues. Germline CDR1 reads SGHNT; CDR2 reads YENEEA. The CDR3 DNA sequence: TGTGCCAGCAGCTTAGCGGAGCTCAGAAGCTCCTACAATGAGCAGTTCTTC. As protein: CASSLAELRSSYNEQFF.

This clonotype was detected ten times or more. V is TRBV20-1 and J is TRBJ2-2; 8 bases align to TRBD2. The trim removed 3 bases at V and 6 bases at J, leaving 6 bases unmatched. The CDR3 spans 14 residues. The germline CDR1 and CDR2 sequences are DFQATT and SNEGSKA (reference sequence). The CDR3 is CSARDREGSGELFF. Here the CDR3 DNA reads TGCAGTGCTAGGGACCGGGAGGGATCCGGGGAGCTGTTTTTT.